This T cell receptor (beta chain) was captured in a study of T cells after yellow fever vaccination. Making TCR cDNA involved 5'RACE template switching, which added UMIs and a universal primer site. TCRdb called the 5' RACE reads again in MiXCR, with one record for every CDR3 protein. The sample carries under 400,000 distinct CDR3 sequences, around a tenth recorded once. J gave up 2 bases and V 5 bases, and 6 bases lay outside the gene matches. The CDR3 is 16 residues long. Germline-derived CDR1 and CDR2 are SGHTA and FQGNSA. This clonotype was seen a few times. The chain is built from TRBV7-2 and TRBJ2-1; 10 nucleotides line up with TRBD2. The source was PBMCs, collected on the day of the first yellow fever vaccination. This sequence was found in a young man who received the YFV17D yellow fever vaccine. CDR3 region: CASSRLAGDTYNEQFF. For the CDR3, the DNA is TGTGCCAGCAGCCGACTAGCGGGTGATACCTACAATGAGCAGTTCTTC.